A single T cell receptor (beta chain) is shown here with its context. Data came from immunoSEQ multiplex PCR; TCRdb stores just in-frame clones and leaves some out. The sample has 250,000 to 300,000 clones, roughly nine tenths seen once; the top ten hold over 8.5%. This sample was included in a study of blood T cell repertoires in COVID-19. It was during active infection that Seattle patients were enrolled and then longitudinally followed. V trimming: 3 bases; J trimming: 7 bases; junction bases outside the gene matches: 6. Germline CDR1 MGHDK, CDR2 SYGVNS. CDR3 length equals 15 residues. The sample consisted of peripheral blood. The rearrangement uses TRBV25-1 and TRBJ2-7; 13 bases agree with TRBD2. This TCR was recovered from a woman aged 25 to 39 with COVID-19, enrolled during active disease. The CDR3 nucleotides are TGTGCCAGCAGTGATACTAGCGGGGGGGCAGGAGAGCAGTACTTC. Translation gives CASSDTSGGAGEQYF.